This is a list of T cell receptor beta chains from one sample in a study of blood T cell repertoires in COVID-19. The protocol was immunoSEQ multiplex PCR, while the TCRdb copy is restricted to in-frame clones and leaves out a portion. The sample shows 42,000 or so clones, 81% of them seen only once. Material for sequencing was peripheral blood. Receptor source: a middle-aged man with active or convalescent COVID-19. Both conserved end residues are part of each CDR3. The D gene is left open where the match is weak. Not all rows give a size; the values are once, few, many and, for expanded clones, a class.

d_call,j_call,v_call,clone_size,cdr3_aa,cdr3_nt
TRBD1,TRBJ1-2,TRBV5-5,NA,CASSLGLGQGKFGYTF,TGTGCCAGCAGCTTAGGCCTCGGACAGGGTAAATTTGGCTACACCTTC
NA,TRBJ1-1,TRBV30,NA,CAWSVLAGNTEAFF,TGTGCCTGGAGTGTACTGGCAGGGAACACTGAAGCTTTCTTT
TRBD2,TRBJ2-2,TRBV2,NA,CASSALAGGRRGELFF,TGTGCCAGCAGTGCCCTAGCGGGGGGGCGAAGAGGGGAGCTGTTTTTT
NA,TRBJ2-1,TRBV29-1,NA,CSEGGDSNEQFF,TGCAGCGAAGGGGGGGACTCCAATGAGCAGTTCTTC
NA,TRBJ2-1,TRBV19,NA,CASSSGTVGEQFF,TGTGCCAGTAGTAGCGGGACAGTCGGTGAGCAGTTCTTC
TRBD2,TRBJ2-1,TRBV18,NA,CASSPPLGGGRGQNEQFF,TGTGCCAGCTCACCACCTTTGGGTGGCGGGAGGGGTCAGAATGAGCAGTTCTTC
NA,TRBJ1-5,TRBV6-1,few,CASSLSYNQPQHF,TGTGCCAGCAGTTTGTCCTACAATCAGCCCCAGCATTTT
NA,TRBJ2-3,TRBV14,NA,CASSQQDRDTQYF,TGTGCCAGCAGCCAACAAGATAGAGATACGCAGTATTTT
NA,TRBJ1-3,TRBV29-1,once,CSVGQSSSNTIYF,TGCAGCGTTGGCCAAAGCTCGTCAAACACCATATATTTT
NA,TRBJ1-3,TRBV9,NA,CASSLGGGLAGNTIYF,TGTGCCAGCAGCCTGGGTGGTGGGTTAGCGGGAAACACCATATATTTT
TRBD1,TRBJ1-3,TRBV20-1,few,CSASGQGGNTIYF,TGCAGTGCTAGTGGACAGGGTGGAAACACCATATATTTT
TRBD2,TRBJ2-3,TRBV10-3,NA,CAITNWGTSGSQDTQYF,TGTGCCATCACCAACTGGGGGACTAGCGGGAGTCAAGATACGCAGTATTTT
NA,TRBJ1-1,TRBV5-5,NA,CASSPGFANTEAFF,TGTGCCAGCAGTCCAGGGTTTGCGAACACTGAAGCTTTCTTT
NA,TRBJ2-7,TRBV2,NA,CASRVSYEQYF,TGTGCCAGCCGCGTATCCTACGAGCAGTACTTC
NA,TRBJ2-7,TRBV21-1,NA,CASSLKENTSGRWAYEQYF,TGTGCCAGCAGCCTAAAAGAAAACACTAGCGGGAGATGGGCCTACGAGCAGTACTTC
NA,TRBJ2-7,TRBV14,NA,CASSQRTDSYEQYF,TGTGCCAGCAGCCAACGGACAGACTCCTACGAGCAGTACTTC
NA,TRBJ1-2,TRBV7-9,NA,CASSSQLPNGGNGYTF,TGTGCCAGCAGCTCGCAATTGCCGAACGGGGGTAATGGCTACACCTTC
NA,TRBJ2-1,TRBV7-6,NA,CASSLAAGPQFF,TGTGCCAGCAGCTTAGCGGCAGGGCCCCAGTTCTTC
TRBD1,TRBJ1-2,TRBV18,NA,CASSLAGTGYGYTF,TGTGCCAGCTCACTTGCCGGGACAGGGTATGGCTACACCTTC
NA,TRBJ2-1,TRBV6-4,NA,CASITRRRDEQFF,TGTGCCAGCATCACAAGGAGGCGCGATGAGCAGTTCTTC
NA,TRBJ2-2,TRBV9,NA,CASRGGNANTGELFF,TGTGCCAGCCGAGGGGGAAATGCGAACACCGGGGAGCTGTTTTTT
TRBD1,TRBJ1-3,TRBV7-4,NA,CASSPDRVRNTIYF,TGTGCCAGCAGCCCTGACAGGGTAAGAAACACCATATATTTT
TRBD1,TRBJ2-7,TRBV5-5,NA,CASSGGQRTYEQYF,TGTGCCAGCAGCGGGGGACAGCGCACCTACGAGCAGTACTTC
TRBD1,TRBJ2-7,TRBV10-3,NA,CAIKGQGAADYEQYF,TGTGCCATCAAAGGACAGGGGGCCGCTGACTACGAGCAGTACTTC